Below are 8 T cell receptor beta chains sequenced from a single sample in a study of T cells in Graves' hyperthyroidism and ophthalmopathy. TCR beta CDR3 regions were amplified from RNA transcripts. TCR CDR3 underwent first-round RT-PCR with the HTBI primer set. TCRdb recomputed calls from the multiplex PCR reads with MiXCR, one row per CDR3 protein. Here the sample spans around 200,000 distinct CDR3 sequences, approximately 20% being singletons. Sequenced material: blood. All receptors derive from a man aged 40-55 years with Graves' hyperthyroidism.

This clonotype was found many times. The gene calls are TRBV28 and TRBJ1-1; D remains ambiguous. V was trimmed by 6 bases and J by 0 bases, leaving 8 bases between them. Looked up from germline, CDR1 is MDHEN and CDR2 is SYDVKM. This CDR3 is 13 amino acids long. The DNA for the CDR3 is TGTGCCAGCAGATTGACCATGAACACTGAAGCTTTCTTT. As protein: CASRLTMNTEAFF.

The sample holds a few counts of this clonotype. The chain employs TRBV12-3 or TRBV12-4 and TRBJ2-2, with 12 bases matching TRBD2. CDR3 length: 18 amino acids. With 4 bases clipped from V and 2 bases from J, the junction kept 8 bases outside the gene matches. The CDR3 region has the DNA TGTGCCAGCAGTTCCTGGACTAGCGGGGCTGGTAACACCGGGGAGCTGTTTTTT. Amino acid sequence: CASSSWTSGAGNTGELFF.

Worth noting for this clonotype: One junction end does not reproduce the germline sequence, and a read error may be involved. V gene TRBV18 combines with J gene TRBJ2-7, with unresolved D. There are 12 residues in the CDR3. From germline, CDR1 is KGHSH and CDR2 LQKENI. CDR3 sequence (DNA): TGTGCCTGCTCACCAAGTCAAGGCGAGCAGTACTTC. It is translated as CACSPSQGEQYF. The variable domain in full, with the rest retrieved from reference TRBV18 and TRBJ2-7, is NAGVMQNPRHLVRRRGQEARLRCSPMKGHSHVYWYRQLPEEGLKFMVYLQKENIIDESGMPKERFSAEFPKEGPSILRIQQVVRGDSAAYFCACSPSQGEQYFGPGTRLTVT.

Details on this clonotype: This may stem from a read error, because a much larger clone lies one nucleotide away. The J gene is TRBJ1-2, the V gene TRBV2; weak D call: TRBD1 (6 bases). The CDR3 spans 12 residues. CDR1 is SNHLY, CDR2 FYNNEI, per germline. Written as DNA, the CDR3 is TGTACCAGCAGAGACAGGAACTATGGCTACACCTTC. Amino acid sequence: CTSRDRNYGYTF.

The chain carries TRBV12-3 or TRBV12-4 and TRBJ2-2, with 7 bases aligning to TRBD2. The CDR3 is 17 amino acids. V lost 5 bases to trimming and J lost 0 bases; unmatched junction nucleotides: 9. The CDR3 sequence is CASSRSPGGTNTGELFF. In DNA form, the CDR3 reads TGTGCCAGCAGTCGATCCCCGGGGGGAACGAACACCGGGGAGCTGTTTTTT.

This clonotype was recorded at least ten times. The chain has TRBV2 and TRBJ2-7, with 9 bases that match TRBD1. This CDR3 comprises 16 residues. The V and J ends lost 1 base and 3 bases, in that order; junction bases with no gene match: 7. The germline CDR1 and CDR2 sequences are SNHLY and FYNNEI. CDR3 region: CASSEVLWGQGYEQYF. CDR3 nucleotides: TGTGCCAGCAGTGAAGTCTTATGGGGACAGGGCTACGAGCAGTACTTC. Full variable domain (missing parts from reference TRBV2 and TRBJ2-7): EPEVTQTPSHQVTQMGQEVILRCVPISNHLYFYWYRQILGQKVEFLVSFYNNEISEKSEIFDDQFSVERPDGSNFTLKIRSTKLEDSAMYFCASSEVLWGQGYEQYFGPGTRLTVT.

This clonotype was seen repeatedly, ten times or more. The chain links TRBV7-2 to TRBJ2-3, with D possibly called TRBD1 or TRBD2 (5 bases each). Germline CDR1 SGHTA, CDR2 FQGNSA. V was shortened by 8 bases and J by 4 bases, with 13 bases between the two germline ends. This CDR3 has 13 amino acids. CDR3 DNA: TGTGCCAGCGGCGTCGGGGCGGCAGATACGCAGTATTTT. Protein product: CASGVGAADTQYF.

Only a few counts were recorded for this clonotype. The chain combines TRBV29-1 with TRBJ2-6, with 9 nucleotides matching TRBD1. The CDR3 is 16 residues long. Unmatched junction bases numbered 7, after V lost 6 bases and J lost 1 base. CDR1 is SQVTM and CDR2 is ANQGSEA in the germline V gene. CDR3 coding DNA: TGCAGCGTAGCCGGGACAGGGTATTCTGGGGCCAACGTCCTGACTTTC. Its protein is CSVAGTGYSGANVLTF.